Below, 27 T cell receptor beta chains from the same sample are listed, as sequenced in a study of shared clonotypes between healthy human individuals. Cells designated naive CD8 were CD45RO-negative and were positively selected for CCR7, with terminally differentiated effector memory CD45RA+ cells excluded. TCRdb's table, derived via immunoSEQ multiplex PCR, lists solely in-frame clones and lacks some. The sample lists about 2 million clones, around 96% occurring once. Sequenced input: naive CD8+ T cells sorted from blood. The receptors stem from a young man in good health.

This chain connects TRBV28 to TRBJ2-7; perhaps TRBD2 as D (5 bases). The CDR3 consists of 13 residues. CDR1 and CDR2 (germline): MDHEN, SYDVKM. Trimming pared 7 bases from V and 0 bases from J, leaving 10 bases between. This chain's CDR3 is CASTLGVSYEQYF. DNA for the CDR3: TGTGCCAGCACGCTCGGGGTCTCCTACGAGCAGTACTTC.

This chain connects TRBV4-3 to TRBJ2-1; no definite D call. V dropped 0 bases and J dropped 6 bases, with 18 bases sitting between them. The CDR3 runs to 17 residues. Germline CDR1 reads LGHNA; CDR2 reads YSLEER. CDR3 DNA: TGCGCCAGCAGCCAAGATTTCGGTAGTATCAGTTCCAATGAGCAGTTCTTC. Residues: CASSQDFGSISSNEQFF.

This rearrangement joins TRBV13 to TRBJ2-1; unclear D gene. This CDR3 is built from 12 residues. Germline lookup yields CDR1 PRHDT and CDR2 FYEKMQ (reference sequence). Trimming took 4 bases from V and 8 from J, leaving 9 bases between them. CDR3 residues: CASSWASDEQFF. The DNA of the CDR3 is TGTGCCAGCAGCTGGGCGTCAGATGAGCAGTTCTTC.

This chain connects TRBV15 to TRBJ1-2; 8 nucleotides agree with TRBD1. The CDR3 covers 16 residues. Germline V CDR1 and CDR2: LNHNV, YYDKDF (reference sequence). The ends lost 0 bases at V and 6 bases at J; junction bases unmatched: 9. The CDR3 sequence is CATSRDLGAGGDGYTF. The CDR3 bases are TGTGCCACCAGCAGAGATCTAGGGGCAGGGGGCGATGGCTACACCTTC. The complete variable domain, with remaining parts taken from reference TRBV15 and TRBJ1-2, reads DAMVIQNPRYQVTQFGKPVTLSCSQTLNHNVMYWYQQKSSQAPKLLFHYYDKDFNNEADTPDNFQSRRPNTSFCFLDIRSPGLGDTAMYLCATSRDLGAGGDGYTFGSGTRLTVV.

This clone was seen once. This chain links TRBV28 with TRBJ2-7, with D tentatively TRBD2 (6 bases). Germline loops: CDR1 MDHEN, CDR2 SYDVKM. Trimming shortened V by 1 base and J by 6 bases, and 7 bases separated the two germline ends. The CDR3 has 12 amino acids. Here the CDR3 DNA reads TGTGCCAGCAGTTTATTTAGCGGCGAGCAGTACTTC. Translated, it gives CASSLFSGEQYF.

This clone showed up just once. The genes are TRBV5-4 and TRBJ2-5, with TRBD1 matching over 9 bases. Per germline, CDR1 SGHNT and CDR2 YYREEE (reference sequence). With 4 bases clipped from V and 4 bases from J, the junction kept 11 bases outside the gene matches. The CDR3 has 16 residues. The CDR3 bases are TGTGCCAGCAGCACAACCGGGACAGGGACTTTAGAGACCCAGTACTTC. It specifies CASSTTGTGTLETQYF. Together with reference TRBV5-4 and TRBJ2-5, the CDR3 gives the full variable domain: ETGVTQSPTHLIKTRGQQVTLRCSSQSGHNTVSWYQQALGQGPQFIFQYYREEENGRGNFPPRFSGLQFPNYSSELNVNALELDDSALYLCASSTTGTGTLETQYFGPGTRLLVL.

The rearrangement uses TRBV4-1 and TRBJ1-2, with D hard to call. CDR1 and CDR2 (germline): MGHRA, YSYEKL. The CDR3 has 15 amino acids. Deletions cut 0 bases from V and 4 bases from J, with 12 bases between. The CDR3 coding sequence is TGCGCCAGCAGCCAAGATTGGGCAGTCCTCTATGGCTACACCTTC. It codes for CASSQDWAVLYGYTF.

The chain joins TRBV7-2 to TRBJ1-6; 8 bases line up with TRBD1. This CDR3 has 18 residues. Germline loops: CDR1 SGHTA, CDR2 FQGNSA. The V segment lost 3 bases and the J segment 0 bases; nucleotides outside the gene matches: 7. The CDR3 here is CASSLRQGISSYNSPLHF. CDR3 nucleotide sequence: TGTGCCAGCAGCTTGCGACAGGGGATTAGCTCCTATAATTCACCCCTCCACTTT.

This chain connects TRBV5-1 to TRBJ2-7; D uncertain. This CDR3 region has 12 residues. Germline V gene data show CDR1 as SGHRS and CDR2 as YFSETQ. Trimming took 0 bases from V and 5 from J, leaving 6 bases between them. CDR3 protein: CASSLGWDEQYF. CDR3 in DNA: TGCGCCAGCAGCTTGGGTTGGGACGAGCAGTACTTC.

The rearrangement uses TRBV29-1 and TRBJ2-1; D is unresolved. V dropped 0 bases and J dropped 4 bases, with 10 bases sitting between them. The CDR3 spans 14 residues. The germline V gene encodes CDR1 SQVTM and CDR2 ANQGSEA. The CDR3 loop is CSVEDVSGYNEQFF. Here the CDR3 DNA reads TGCAGCGTTGAAGATGTCTCAGGTTACAATGAGCAGTTCTTC.

The V and J genes are TRBV6-1 and TRBJ1-1, with no clear D. The CDR3 runs to 14 residues. V dropped 1 base and J dropped 5 bases, with 11 bases sitting between them. Germline V gene lookup returns CDR1 MNHNS and CDR2 SASEGT. CDR3 sequence (DNA): TGTGCCAGCAGTGAAGGGGAAGGCCAGACTGAAGCTTTCTTT. It yields the protein CASSEGEGQTEAFF.

About this clone itself: Additional DNA sequences in this sample encode the identical CDR3. The chain is built from TRBV6-1 and TRBJ2-7, with D possibly matching TRBD1 (7 bases). The CDR3 runs to 13 residues. Trimming removed 6 bases at V and 2 bases at J, with 11 bases between. In germline, CDR1 is MNHNS, CDR2 SASEGT. The CDR3 is CASSAGQTYEQYF. The CDR3 region has the DNA TGTGCCAGCAGCGCGGGACAGACCTACGAGCAGTACTTC.

Comments on this clone: Within the sample, other DNA sequences also encode this same CDR3. The CDR3 here is CASSLGGSYNEQFF. CDR3 coding DNA: TGTGCCAGCAGCCTCGGAGGCTCCTACAATGAGCAGTTCTTC. The chain couples TRBV13 to TRBJ2-1, with a weak D call TRBD2 (5 bases). Germline loops: CDR1 PRHDT, CDR2 FYEKMQ (reference sequence). The CDR3 is made up of 14 amino acids. Trimming pared 5 bases from V and 0 bases from J, leaving 8 bases between.

The genes are TRBV10-3 and TRBJ2-2, with D unresolved. The V and J ends lost 6 bases and 4 bases respectively, with 12 bases between them. Germline CDR1 reads ENHRY; CDR2 reads SYGVKD. This CDR3 is 14 amino acids long. The CDR3 coding sequence is TGTGCCATCAGCACAGACCATGGCACCGGGGAGCTGTTTTTT. Its protein is CAISTDHGTGELFF.

In regard to this clone: Distinct nucleotide sequences in the sample also encode this CDR3. The chain uses TRBV7-6 and TRBJ2-7, with D possibly called TRBD1 or TRBD2 (5 bases each). The CDR3 loop spans 11 amino acids. Between the trimmed V and J ends, which lost 5 bases and 7 bases, there was a span of 9 bases. The germline gives CDR1 SGHVS, CDR2 FNYEAQ. This chain's CDR3 is CASSPGREQYF. CDR3 sequence (DNA): TGTGCCAGCAGCCCGGGGCGGGAGCAGTACTTC.

The V and J genes are TRBV4-1 and TRBJ2-1; 7 bases match TRBD2. Germline CDR1 is MGHRA and CDR2 is YSYEKL. This CDR3 has 15 residues. The V gene end was trimmed by 3 bases and the J gene end by 8 bases; junction bases not matched to a gene: 10. CDR3 sequence: CASSHTGLEGYEQFF. The CDR3 DNA reads TGCGCCAGCAGCCACACCGGACTAGAAGGGTATGAGCAGTTCTTC.

The CDR3 bases are TGTGCCAGCAGTTTGGGGGCCTGGACTGAAGCTTTCTTT. Protein product: CASSLGAWTEAFF. This chain links TRBV28 with TRBJ1-1, with a possible D match to TRBD1 (6 bases). V was pared by 3 bases and J by 5 bases, with 10 bases between. CDR1 MDHEN and CDR2 SYDVKM come from the germline V gene. The CDR3 spans 13 residues.

J is TRBJ1-4 and V is TRBV27; 9 nucleotides align to TRBD1. This CDR3 comprises 14 residues. The V gene end was trimmed by 6 bases and the J gene end by 5 bases; junction bases not matched to a gene: 4. In germline, CDR1 is MNHEY, CDR2 SMNVEV (reference sequence). As DNA, the CDR3 is TGTGCCAGCAGAAAACAGGGGGCCAATGAAAAACTGTTTTTT. This gives the protein CASRKQGANEKLFF.

The chain couples TRBV11-3 to TRBJ2-4; D ambiguous. Germline CDR1 SGHNT, CDR2 YENEEA. V lost 1 base and J 0 bases, leaving 10 bases between the germline ends. The CDR3 contains 16 residues. CDR3 coding DNA: TGTGCCAGCAGCTTAGTGGCCATGTTAGCCAAAAACATTCAGTACTTC. Amino acids: CASSLVAMLAKNIQYF.

This clone was detected only once. This chain uses TRBV9 with TRBJ1-2; D unclear. The V gene's germline CDR1 is SGDLS and CDR2 YYNGEE. Trimming took off 3 bases at V and 8 bases at J, with 17 bases between the two ends. CDR3 size: 14 residues. For the CDR3, the DNA is TGTGCCAGCAGCGCCTTAGAGGTTTTCTGGGGCTACACCTTC. Translating gives CASSALEVFWGYTF.

This chain uses TRBV6-6 with TRBJ1-1, with D maybe TRBD1 (5 bases). Per the germline V gene, CDR1 is MNHNY and CDR2 is SVGAGI (reference sequence). The CDR3 spans 15 residues. V lost 2 bases and J lost 6, with 16 bases in between. CDR3 in amino acids: CASSYAEGQGPEAFF. In nucleotides, the CDR3 is TGTGCCAGCAGTTACGCCGAAGGCCAGGGACCTGAAGCTTTCTTT.

The genes are TRBV7-9 and TRBJ2-5, with 7 bases matching TRBD2. V shed 5 bases and J 1 base; nucleotides not matched to a gene: 7. This CDR3 contains 15 residues. CDR1 is SEHNR, CDR2 FQNEAQ, per germline (reference sequence). CDR3 residues: CASSPPGTIQETQYF. CDR3 DNA sequence: TGTGCCAGCAGCCCACCCGGGACTATCCAAGAGACCCAGTACTTC.

In the case of this clone: The same CDR3 arises from other DNA sequences in this sample as well. This chain uses TRBV19 with TRBJ1-5, with D possibly being TRBD1 (5 bases). This CDR3 is 14 amino acids long. V lost 1 base, J lost 4 bases, and 8 bases lay in between. Germline V gives CDR1 LNHDA, CDR2 SQIVND (reference sequence). In DNA form, the CDR3 reads TGTGCCAGTAGTATAGGGGGGTCGAATCAGCCCCAGCATTTT. This encodes CASSIGGSNQPQHF.

The chain is built from TRBV9 and TRBJ2-7; D gene ambiguous. CDR3 length equals 14 residues. Per germline, CDR1 SGDLS and CDR2 YYNGEE. Trimming took 0 bases from V and 2 from J, leaving 9 bases between them. CDR3 loop: CASSVGPFPYEQYF. Written as DNA, the CDR3 is TGTGCCAGCAGCGTAGGGCCTTTTCCCTACGAGCAGTACTTC.

The chain employs TRBV7-8 and TRBJ2-5; 8 bases line up with TRBD1. Trimming cost V 4 bases and J 0 bases; bases outside gene matches: 10. Germline CDR1 SGHVS, CDR2 FQNEAQ. CDR3 length equals 17 residues. CDR3 region: CASSSPRRTGYQETQYF. The CDR3 DNA follows: TGTGCCAGCAGCTCCCCTCGAAGGACAGGGTACCAAGAGACCCAGTACTTC.

The chain recombines TRBV13 with TRBJ2-5; 8 nucleotides align to TRBD2. After removal of 1 base from V and 1 base from J, the junction contained 5 bases not matched to a gene. Germline-derived CDR1 and CDR2 are PRHDT and FYEKMQ (reference sequence). The CDR3 is 16 residues long. In DNA form, the CDR3 reads TGTGCCAGCAGCTTAGAAGCGGGAGAGGTCCAAGAGACCCAGTACTTC. Translation gives CASSLEAGEVQETQYF. Full variable domain (outside the CDR3, taken from reference TRBV13 and TRBJ2-5): AAGVIQSPRHLIKEKRETATLKCYPIPRHDTVYWYQQGPGQDPQFLISFYEKMQSDKGSIPDRFSAQQFSDYHSELNMSSLELGDSALYFCASSLEAGEVQETQYFGPGTRLLVL.

The J gene is TRBJ2-3, the V gene TRBV9; 9 nucleotides agree with TRBD2. V lost 0 bases and J lost 0; bases outside the gene matches: 5. Germline assignment: CDR1 SGDLS and CDR2 YYNGEE. This CDR3 is built from 17 residues. The DNA of the CDR3 is TGTGCCAGCAGCGTAGGATCTAGCGGGGCGAGCACAGATACGCAGTATTTT. Its protein product is CASSVGSSGASTDTQYF.